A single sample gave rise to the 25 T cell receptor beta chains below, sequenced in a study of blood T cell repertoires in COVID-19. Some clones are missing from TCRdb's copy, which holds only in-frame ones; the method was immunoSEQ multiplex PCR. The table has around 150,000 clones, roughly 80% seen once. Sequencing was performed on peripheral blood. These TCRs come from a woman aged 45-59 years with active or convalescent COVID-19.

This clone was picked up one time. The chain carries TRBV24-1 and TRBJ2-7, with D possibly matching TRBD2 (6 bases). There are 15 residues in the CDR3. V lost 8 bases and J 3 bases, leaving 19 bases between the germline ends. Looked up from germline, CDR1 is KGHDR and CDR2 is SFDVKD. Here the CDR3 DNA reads TGTGCCACCACCGTCGGGGGTAGCGGATTCTACGAGCAGTACTTC. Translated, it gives CATTVGGSGFYEQYF.

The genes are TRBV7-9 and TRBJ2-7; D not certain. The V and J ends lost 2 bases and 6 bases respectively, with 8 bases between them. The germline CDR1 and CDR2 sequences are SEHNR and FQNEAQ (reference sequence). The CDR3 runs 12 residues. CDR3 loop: CASSLSSVEQYF. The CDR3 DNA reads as TGTGCCAGCAGCTTAAGTAGTGTCGAGCAGTACTTC.

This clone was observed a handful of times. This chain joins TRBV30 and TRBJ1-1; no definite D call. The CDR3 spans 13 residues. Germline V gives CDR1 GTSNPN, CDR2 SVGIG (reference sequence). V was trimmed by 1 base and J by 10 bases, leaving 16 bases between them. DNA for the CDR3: TGTGCCTGGAGTGGAATAGGCCCTCGGAGAGCTTTCTTT. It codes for CAWSGIGPRRAFF. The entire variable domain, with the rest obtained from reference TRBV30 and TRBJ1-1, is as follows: SQTIHQWPATLVQPVGSPLSLECTVEGTSNPNLYWYRQAAGRGLQLLFYSVGIGQISSEVPQNLSASRPQDRQFILSSKKLLLSDSGFYLCAWSGIGPRRAFFGQGTRLTVV.

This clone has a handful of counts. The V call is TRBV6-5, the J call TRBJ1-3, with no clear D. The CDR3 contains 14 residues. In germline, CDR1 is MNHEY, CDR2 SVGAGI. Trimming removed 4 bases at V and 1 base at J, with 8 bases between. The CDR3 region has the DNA TGTGCCAGCAGTTCCAGGATATCTGGAAACACCATATATTTT. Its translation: CASSSRISGNTIYF.

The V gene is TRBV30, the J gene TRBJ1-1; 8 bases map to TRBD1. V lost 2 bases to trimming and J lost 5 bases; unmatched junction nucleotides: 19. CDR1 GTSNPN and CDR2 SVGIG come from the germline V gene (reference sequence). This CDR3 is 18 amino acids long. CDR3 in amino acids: CAWSPRQGRWFSRTEAFF. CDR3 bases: TGTGCCTGGAGTCCTAGACAGGGGAGGTGGTTTAGCAGGACTGAAGCTTTCTTT.

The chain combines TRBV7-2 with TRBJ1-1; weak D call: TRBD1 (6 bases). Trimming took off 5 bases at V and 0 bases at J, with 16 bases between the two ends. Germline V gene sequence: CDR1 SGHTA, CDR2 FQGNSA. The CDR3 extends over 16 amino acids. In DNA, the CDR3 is TGTGCCAGCAGCGCCCAAACAGGGCGCATGAACACTGAAGCTTTCTTT. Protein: CASSAQTGRMNTEAFF.

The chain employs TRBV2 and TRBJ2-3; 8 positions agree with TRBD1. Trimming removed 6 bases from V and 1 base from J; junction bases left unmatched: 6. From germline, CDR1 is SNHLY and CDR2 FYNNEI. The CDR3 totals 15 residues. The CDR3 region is CASSLDRGRTDTQYF. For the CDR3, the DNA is TGTGCCAGCAGCCTTGACAGGGGCCGCACAGATACGCAGTATTTT.

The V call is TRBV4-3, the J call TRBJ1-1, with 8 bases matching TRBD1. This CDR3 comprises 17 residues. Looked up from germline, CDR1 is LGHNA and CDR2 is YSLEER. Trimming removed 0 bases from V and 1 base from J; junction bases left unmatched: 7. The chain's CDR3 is CASSQDRPTGGNTEAFF. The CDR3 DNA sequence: TGCGCCAGCAGCCAAGATCGCCCAACAGGGGGGAACACTGAAGCTTTCTTT.

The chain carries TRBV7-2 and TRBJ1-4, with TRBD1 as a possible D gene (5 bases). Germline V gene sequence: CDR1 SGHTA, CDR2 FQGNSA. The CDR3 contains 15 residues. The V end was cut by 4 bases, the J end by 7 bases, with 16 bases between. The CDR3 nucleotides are TGTGCCAGCAGCTCCGGACAAGCGCCGGGTGAAAAACTGTTTTTT. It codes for CASSSGQAPGEKLFF. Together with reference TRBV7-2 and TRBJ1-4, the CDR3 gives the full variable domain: GAGVSQSPSNKVTEKGKDVELRCDPISGHTALYWYRQSLGQGLEFLIYFQGNSAPDKSGLPSDRFSAERTGGSVSTLTIQRTQQEDSAVYLCASSSGQAPGEKLFFGSGTQLSVL.

Here the CDR3 DNA reads TGTGCCAGCTCACCGGGCGGGCCGAACACTGAAGCTTTCTTT. It specifies CASSPGGPNTEAFF. This chain joins TRBV18 and TRBJ1-1, with no clear D. V was pared by 3 bases and J by 1 base, with 9 bases between. The CDR3 is 14 amino acids. Germline assignment: CDR1 KGHSH and CDR2 LQKENI.

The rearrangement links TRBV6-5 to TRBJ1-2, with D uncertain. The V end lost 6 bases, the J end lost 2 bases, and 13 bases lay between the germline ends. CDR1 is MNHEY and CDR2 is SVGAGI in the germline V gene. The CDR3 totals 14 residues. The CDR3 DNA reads TGTGCCAGCAGACGGGGAGTTACAAACTATGGCTACACCTTC. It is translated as CASRRGVTNYGYTF.

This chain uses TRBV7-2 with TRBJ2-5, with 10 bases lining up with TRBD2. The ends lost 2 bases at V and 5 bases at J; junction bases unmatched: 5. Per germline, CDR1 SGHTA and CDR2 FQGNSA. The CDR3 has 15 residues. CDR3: CASSLTAGGWETQYF. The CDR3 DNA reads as TGTGCCAGCAGCTTAACAGCGGGAGGGTGGGAGACCCAGTACTTC.

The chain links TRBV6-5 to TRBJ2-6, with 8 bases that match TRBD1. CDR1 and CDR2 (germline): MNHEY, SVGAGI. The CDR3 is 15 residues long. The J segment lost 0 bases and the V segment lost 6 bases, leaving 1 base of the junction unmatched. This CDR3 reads CASSRGPSGANVLTF. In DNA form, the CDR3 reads TGTGCCAGCAGCAGGGGGCCCTCTGGGGCCAACGTCCTGACTTTC.

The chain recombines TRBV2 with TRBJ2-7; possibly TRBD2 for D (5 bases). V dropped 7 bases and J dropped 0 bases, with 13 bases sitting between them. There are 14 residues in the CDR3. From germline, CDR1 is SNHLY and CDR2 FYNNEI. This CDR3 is CASTGGGTSYEQYF. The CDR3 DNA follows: TGTGCCAGCACCGGAGGTGGCACCTCCTACGAGCAGTACTTC. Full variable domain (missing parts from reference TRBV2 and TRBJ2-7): EPEVTQTPSHQVTQMGQEVILRCVPISNHLYFYWYRQILGQKVEFLVSFYNNEISEKSEIFDDQFSVERPDGSNFTLKIRSTKLEDSAMYFCASTGGGTSYEQYFGPGTRLTVT.

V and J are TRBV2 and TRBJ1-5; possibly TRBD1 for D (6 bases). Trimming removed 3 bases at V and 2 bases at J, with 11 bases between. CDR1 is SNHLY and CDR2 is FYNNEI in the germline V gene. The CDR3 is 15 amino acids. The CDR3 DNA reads TGTGCCAGCAGTGAGCAGGGGTTCGGCAATCAGCCCCAGCATTTT. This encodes CASSEQGFGNQPQHF. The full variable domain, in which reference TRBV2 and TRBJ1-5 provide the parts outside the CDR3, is EPEVTQTPSHQVTQMGQEVILRCVPISNHLYFYWYRQILGQKVEFLVSFYNNEISEKSEIFDDQFSVERPDGSNFTLKIRSTKLEDSAMYFCASSEQGFGNQPQHFGDGTRLSIL.

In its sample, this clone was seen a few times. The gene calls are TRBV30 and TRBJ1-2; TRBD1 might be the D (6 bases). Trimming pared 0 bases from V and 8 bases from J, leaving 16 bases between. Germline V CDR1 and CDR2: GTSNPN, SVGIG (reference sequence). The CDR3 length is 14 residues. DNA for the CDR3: TGTGCCTGGAGTGTACGAGGACAGCAGCGAGGCTACACCTTC. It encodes CAWSVRGQQRGYTF.

CDR3 amino acids: CASSPPFGRGTEAFF. The CDR3 DNA is TGTGCCAGCTCACCACCCTTCGGCAGGGGAACTGAAGCTTTCTTT. This chain joins TRBV18 and TRBJ1-1; weak D call: TRBD1 (6 bases). The CDR3 has 15 amino acids. The V gene lost 0 bases and the J gene lost 5 bases, with 13 bases spanning the gap. Germline CDR1 KGHSH, CDR2 LQKENI. Variable domain in full (rest from reference TRBV18 and TRBJ1-1): NAGVMQNPRHLVRRRGQEARLRCSPMKGHSHVYWYRQLPEEGLKFMVYLQKENIIDESGMPKERFSAEFPKEGPSILRIQQVVRGDSAAYFCASSPPFGRGTEAFFGQGTRLTVV.

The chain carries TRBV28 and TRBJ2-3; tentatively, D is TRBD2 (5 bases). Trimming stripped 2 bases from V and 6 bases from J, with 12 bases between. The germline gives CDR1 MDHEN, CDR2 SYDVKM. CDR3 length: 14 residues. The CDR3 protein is CASSLVRGMDTQYF. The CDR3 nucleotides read TGTGCCAGCAGTTTAGTCAGAGGGATGGATACGCAGTATTTT. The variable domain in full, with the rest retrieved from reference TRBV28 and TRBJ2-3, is DVKVTQSSRYLVKRTGEKVFLECVQDMDHENMFWYRQDPGLGLRLIYFSYDVKMKEKGDIPEGYSVSREKKERFSLILESASTNQTSMYLCASSLVRGMDTQYFGPGTRLTVL.

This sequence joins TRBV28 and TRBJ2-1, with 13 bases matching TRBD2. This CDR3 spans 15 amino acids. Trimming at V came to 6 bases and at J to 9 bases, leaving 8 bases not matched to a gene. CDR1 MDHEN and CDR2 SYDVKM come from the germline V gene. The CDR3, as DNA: TGTGCCAGCAGGGACCGACTAGCGGGAGGTGGTGAGCAGTTCTTC. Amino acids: CASRDRLAGGGEQFF.

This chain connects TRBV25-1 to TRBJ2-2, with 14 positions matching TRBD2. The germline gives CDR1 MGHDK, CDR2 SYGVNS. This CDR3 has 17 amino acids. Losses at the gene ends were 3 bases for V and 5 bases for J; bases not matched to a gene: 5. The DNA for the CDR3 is TGTGCCAGCAGTGAGACTAGCGGGAGGGGGCGAACCGGGGAGCTGTTTTTT. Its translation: CASSETSGRGRTGELFF.

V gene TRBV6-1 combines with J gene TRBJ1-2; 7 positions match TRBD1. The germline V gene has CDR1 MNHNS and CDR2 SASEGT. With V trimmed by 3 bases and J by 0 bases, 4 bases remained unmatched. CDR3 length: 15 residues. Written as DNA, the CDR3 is TGTGCCAGCAGTGAGGGACAGACCCCTAACTATGGCTACACCTTC. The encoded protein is CASSEGQTPNYGYTF.

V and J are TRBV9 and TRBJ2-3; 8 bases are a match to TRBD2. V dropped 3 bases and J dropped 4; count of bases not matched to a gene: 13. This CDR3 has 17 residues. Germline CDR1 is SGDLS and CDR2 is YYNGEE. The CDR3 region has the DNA TGTGCCAGCAGCGCCTACTCGGGGGGGCTGTCGGCAGATACGCAGTATTTT. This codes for CASSAYSGGLSADTQYF. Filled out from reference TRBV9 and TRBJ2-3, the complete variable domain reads DSGVTQTPKHLITATGQRVTLRCSPRSGDLSVYWYQQSLDQGLQFLIQYYNGEERAKGNILERFSAQQFPDLHSELNLSSLELGDSALYFCASSAYSGGLSADTQYFGPGTRLTVL.

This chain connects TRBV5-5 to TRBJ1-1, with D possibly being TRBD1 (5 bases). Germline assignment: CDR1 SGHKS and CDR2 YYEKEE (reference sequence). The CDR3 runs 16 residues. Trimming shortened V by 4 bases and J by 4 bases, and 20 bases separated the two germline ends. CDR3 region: CASSANDSPWGTEAFF. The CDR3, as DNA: TGTGCCAGCAGCGCAAATGACAGTCCATGGGGCACTGAAGCTTTCTTT.

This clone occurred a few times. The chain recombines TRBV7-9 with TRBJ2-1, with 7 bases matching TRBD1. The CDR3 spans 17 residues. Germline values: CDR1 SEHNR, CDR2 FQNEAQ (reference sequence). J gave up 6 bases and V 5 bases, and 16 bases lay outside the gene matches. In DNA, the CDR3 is TGTGCCAGCAGCCCGCGATTACAGGGGAAGCTTCCCAATGAGCAGTTCTTC. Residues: CASSPRLQGKLPNEQFF. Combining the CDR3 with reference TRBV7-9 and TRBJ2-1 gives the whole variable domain DTGVSQNPRHKITKRGQNVTFRCDPISEHNRLYWYRQTLGQGPEFLTYFQNEAQLEKSRLLSDRFSAERPKGSFSTLEIQRTEQGDSAMYLCASSPRLQGKLPNEQFFGPGTRLTVL.

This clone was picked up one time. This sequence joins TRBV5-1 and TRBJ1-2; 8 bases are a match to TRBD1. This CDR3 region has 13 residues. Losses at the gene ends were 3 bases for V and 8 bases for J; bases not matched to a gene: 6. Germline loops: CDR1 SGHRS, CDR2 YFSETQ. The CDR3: CASSYGQGDGYTF. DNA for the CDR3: TGCGCCAGCAGCTACGGACAGGGCGACGGCTACACCTTC.